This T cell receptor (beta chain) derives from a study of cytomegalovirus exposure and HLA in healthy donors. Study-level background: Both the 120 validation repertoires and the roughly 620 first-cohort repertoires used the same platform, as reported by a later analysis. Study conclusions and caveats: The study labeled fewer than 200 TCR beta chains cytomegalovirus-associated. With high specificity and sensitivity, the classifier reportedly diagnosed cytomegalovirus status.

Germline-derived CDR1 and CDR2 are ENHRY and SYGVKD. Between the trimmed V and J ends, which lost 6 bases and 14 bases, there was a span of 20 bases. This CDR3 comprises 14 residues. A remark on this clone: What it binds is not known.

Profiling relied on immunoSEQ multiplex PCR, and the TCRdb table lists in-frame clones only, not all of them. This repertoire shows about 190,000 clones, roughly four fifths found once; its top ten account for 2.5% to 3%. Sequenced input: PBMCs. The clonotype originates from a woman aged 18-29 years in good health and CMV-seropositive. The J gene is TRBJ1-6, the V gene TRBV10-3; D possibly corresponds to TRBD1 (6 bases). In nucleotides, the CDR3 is TGTGCCATCAGCCCTTCAGACAGGTCTAGGGCCCTCCACTTT. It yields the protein CAISPSDRSRALHF.